The 27 T cell receptor beta chains reported below all come from one sample, sequenced in a study of blood T cell repertoires in COVID-19. Sequenced by immunoSEQ multiplex PCR; TCRdb stores in-frame clones only, minus some. This table holds hundreds of thousands of clones, 70% to 90% found once. The source material was PBMCs or T cells enriched from blood (not recorded which). These receptors all come from a woman aged 45-65 years with acute COVID-19.

This chain uses TRBV5-6 with TRBJ1-5; D unclear. The CDR3 totals 16 residues. Looked up from germline, CDR1 is SGHDT and CDR2 is YYEEEE. V was clipped by 3 bases and J by 2 bases, with 15 bases between them. Written as DNA, the CDR3 is TGTGCCAGCAGCTCAAAAACCGGAGAGGGCAATCAGCCCCAGCATTTT. Its protein product is CASSSKTGEGNQPQHF.

Here the CDR3 reads CASRSTIGGAGNQPQHF. Here the CDR3 DNA reads TGCGCCAGCAGGAGTACGATAGGGGGCGCGGGCAATCAGCCCCAGCATTTT. This rearrangement joins TRBV4-1 to TRBJ1-5, with 7 bases aligning to TRBD1. V trimming: 6 bases; J trimming: 2 bases; junction bases outside the gene matches: 13. The germline V gene has CDR1 MGHRA and CDR2 YSYEKL. CDR3 length: 17 amino acids.

The chain uses TRBV7-2 and TRBJ1-2; a weak D match, TRBD1 (6 bases). The CDR3 covers 13 residues. Looked up from germline, CDR1 is SGHTA and CDR2 is FQGNSA. The V and J ends lost 5 bases and 5 bases respectively, with 12 bases between them. The CDR3 DNA is TGTGCCAGCAGCGGTGGGACAAGATATGGCTACACCTTC. Translated, it gives CASSGGTRYGYTF. Full variable domain (remainder filled in from reference TRBV7-2 and TRBJ1-2): GAGVSQSPSNKVTEKGKDVELRCDPISGHTALYWYRQSLGQGLEFLIYFQGNSAPDKSGLPSDRFSAERTGGSVSTLTIQRTQQEDSAVYLCASSGGTRYGYTFGSGTRLTVV.

For the CDR3, the DNA is TGTGCCAGCAGCTTATCGGGGGCCGGGGAGCTGTTTTTT. Translated: CASSLSGAGELFF. V and J are TRBV7-2 and TRBJ2-2, with D tentatively TRBD2 (6 bases). The germline V gene encodes CDR1 SGHTA and CDR2 FQGNSA. The CDR3 spans 13 residues. Trimming pared 2 bases from V and 6 bases from J, leaving 7 bases between.

This clone has more than one count but fewer than ten. The chain couples TRBV9 to TRBJ2-3; a possible D gene is TRBD2 (5 bases). CDR3 size: 15 residues. The V end lost 2 bases, the J end lost 0 bases, and 10 bases lay between the germline ends. Germline V gene data show CDR1 as SGDLS and CDR2 as YYNGEE. The CDR3 here is CASSVGASSTDTQYF. The DNA of the CDR3 is TGTGCCAGCAGCGTGGGAGCGAGCAGCACAGATACGCAGTATTTT.

This chain joins TRBV27 and TRBJ1-1, with 8 bases fitting TRBD1. The trim removed 5 bases at V and 7 bases at J, leaving 12 bases unmatched. Germline V gives CDR1 MNHEY, CDR2 SMNVEV (reference sequence). The CDR3 runs to 15 residues. The DNA of the CDR3 is TGTGCCAGCAGTCCTCGCTGGACAGGGCCTTTTGAAGCTTTCTTT. It is translated as CASSPRWTGPFEAFF.

The rearrangement uses TRBV7-9 and TRBJ2-7; D is uncertain. The V gene's germline CDR1 is SEHNR and CDR2 FQNEAQ (reference sequence). The V end was cut by 6 bases, the J end by 0 bases, with 6 bases between. This CDR3 comprises 12 residues. The CDR3: CASRSSSYEQYF. DNA for the CDR3: TGTGCCAGCAGGTCTAGCTCCTACGAGCAGTACTTC.

The chain carries TRBV15 and TRBJ1-1; D unclear. The CDR3 extends over 14 amino acids. Trimming took off 0 bases at V and 1 base at J, with 6 bases between the two ends. Germline CDR1 is LNHNV and CDR2 is YYDKDF (reference sequence). CDR3 amino acids: CATSRDNRNTEAFF. CDR3 DNA: TGTGCCACCAGCAGAGACAACAGGAACACTGAAGCTTTCTTT.

The genes are TRBV5-1 and TRBJ2-1, with 15 bases identical to TRBD2. V lost 4 bases to trimming and J lost 4 bases; unmatched junction nucleotides: 6. CDR1 is SGHRS, CDR2 YFSETQ, per germline. The CDR3 totals 17 residues. CDR3: CASSPGLAGGRYNEQFF. The CDR3 DNA is TGCGCCAGCAGCCCGGGACTAGCGGGGGGCAGGTACAATGAGCAGTTCTTC.

The chain recombines TRBV9 with TRBJ2-2; 7 nucleotides agree with TRBD2. J lost 0 bases, V lost 0 bases, and 8 bases had no gene match. CDR3 length: 18 residues. Germline CDR1 and CDR2: SGDLS and YYNGEE. The CDR3 is CASSVALGGVSNTGELFF. CDR3 bases: TGTGCCAGCAGCGTAGCTCTGGGGGGGGTTTCGAACACCGGGGAGCTGTTTTTT.

In its sample, this clone was seen once. This chain links TRBV10-3 with TRBJ2-7; 11 nucleotides agree with TRBD1. This CDR3 is built from 16 residues. Germline V CDR1 and CDR2: ENHRY, SYGVKD. V lost 6 bases and J lost 1; bases outside the gene matches: 8. The CDR3 bases are TGTGCCATCAGGGAGCCGGGACAGGGGGAATCCTACGAGCAGTACTTC. Translated, it gives CAIREPGQGESYEQYF.

This clone was counted between two and nine times. The J gene is TRBJ1-5, the V gene TRBV2; TRBD1 is a possible D gene (6 bases). Per the germline V gene, CDR1 is SNHLY and CDR2 is FYNNEI. The V end was cut by 3 bases, the J end by 2 bases, with 11 bases between. CDR3 length equals 15 residues. CDR3 amino acids: CASSEQGYRNQPQHF. The CDR3 nucleotides read TGTGCCAGCAGTGAGCAGGGGTATCGCAATCAGCCCCAGCATTTT.

V gene TRBV7-2 combines with J gene TRBJ2-1; tentatively, D is TRBD1 (6 bases). CDR1 is SGHTA, CDR2 FQGNSA, per germline. The germline V and J ends were trimmed by 4 bases and 6 bases, with 13 bases remaining between them. The CDR3 consists of 14 residues. CDR3 region: CASSWDRDINEQFF. The CDR3 DNA is TGTGCCAGCAGCTGGGACCGGGACATCAATGAGCAGTTCTTC.

The chain carries TRBV12-3 or TRBV12-4 and TRBJ1-1; D gene ambiguous. CDR3 length equals 13 residues. Trimming removed 3 bases from V and 6 bases from J, with 11 bases in between. In DNA, the CDR3 is TGTGCCAGCAGTTTTGAGGGAATGTCTGAAGCTTTCTTT. Its protein is CASSFEGMSEAFF.

For the CDR3, the DNA is TGTGCCGCGGACAGGGTGCCCACTGAAGCTTTCTTT. Translation gives CAADRVPTEAFF. This sequence joins TRBV7-9 and TRBJ1-1; 8 positions agree with TRBD1. This CDR3 contains 12 residues. After removal of 11 bases from V and 4 bases from J, the junction contained 6 bases not matched to a gene. Germline values: CDR1 SEHNR, CDR2 FQNEAQ (reference sequence).

The J gene is TRBJ1-1, the V gene TRBV19; D unclear. CDR3 size: 13 residues. V was cut by 3 bases and J by 7 bases, with 12 bases left in between. Germline V CDR1 and CDR2: LNHDA, SQIVND (reference sequence). The CDR3 DNA is TGTGCCAGTAGTATTGGAGGGTCGCTTGAAGCTTTCTTT. Translating gives CASSIGGSLEAFF.

The chain couples TRBV7-3 to TRBJ1-6, with 8 bases that match TRBD1. This CDR3 region has 15 residues. Trimming at V came to 4 bases and at J to 5 bases, leaving 4 bases not matched to a gene. Per germline, CDR1 SGHTA and CDR2 FQGTGA. The chain's CDR3 is CASSSSTGDNSPLHF. The CDR3 coding sequence is TGTGCCAGCAGCTCATCGACAGGGGATAATTCACCCCTCCACTTT.

J is TRBJ1-1 and V is TRBV3-1 (or the pseudogene TRBV3-2), with 8 bases fitting TRBD1. Germline CDR1 and CDR2: LGHDT and YNNKEL (reference sequence). This CDR3 spans 13 amino acids. The V gene end was trimmed by 3 bases and the J gene end by 10 bases; junction bases not matched to a gene: 7. As DNA, the CDR3 is TGTGCCAGCAGCCATTCGGACAGGGAGGGAGCTTTCTTT. Translation: CASSHSDREGAFF.

V is TRBV5-6 and J is TRBJ1-1; D might be TRBD1 (5 bases). With 4 bases removed from V and 1 base from J, the gap between germline ends came to 14 bases. CDR3 length equals 15 residues. Germline V gene sequence: CDR1 SGHDT, CDR2 YYEEEE. CDR3: CASSLQSRANTEAFF. Here the CDR3 DNA reads TGTGCCAGCAGCCTTCAAAGCAGGGCGAACACTGAAGCTTTCTTT.

This clone appeared many times. The chain carries TRBV6-5 and TRBJ2-7; D might be TRBD1 (5 bases). This CDR3 has 15 residues. Per the germline V gene, CDR1 is MNHEY and CDR2 is SVGAGI. The V end lost 2 bases, the J end lost 0 bases, and 11 bases lay between the germline ends. CDR3 nucleotide sequence: TGTGCCAGCAGTTACGGGGCAGGACCCTCCTACGAGCAGTACTTC. Translated, it gives CASSYGAGPSYEQYF.

The V and J genes are TRBV7-9 and TRBJ1-2; 10 bases line up with TRBD1. CDR1 SEHNR and CDR2 FQNEAQ come from the germline V gene (reference sequence). J lost 9 bases, V lost 5 bases, and 9 bases had no gene match. The CDR3 consists of 14 residues. The CDR3 spells CASSLRDRGLSYTF. DNA for the CDR3: TGTGCCAGCAGCCTCCGGGACAGGGGCTTGAGCTACACCTTC. The variable domain in full, completed from reference TRBV7-9 and TRBJ1-2, reads DTGVSQNPRHKITKRGQNVTFRCDPISEHNRLYWYRQTLGQGPEFLTYFQNEAQLEKSRLLSDRFSAERPKGSFSTLEIQRTEQGDSAMYLCASSLRDRGLSYTFGSGTRLTVV.

J is TRBJ2-7 and V is TRBV7-8; 11 bases fit TRBD2. The V segment lost 3 bases and the J segment 2 bases; nucleotides outside the gene matches: 3. This CDR3 comprises 15 residues. The germline CDR1 and CDR2 sequences are SGHVS and FQNEAQ. The CDR3: CASSLGLAAAYEQYF. Written as DNA, the CDR3 is TGTGCCAGCAGCTTGGGACTAGCGGCGGCCTACGAGCAGTACTTC.

This clone appeared a single time. The V and J genes are TRBV12-3 or TRBV12-4 and TRBJ1-2; 9 positions match TRBD1. The CDR3 length is 12 residues. The trim removed 4 bases at V and 7 bases at J, leaving 1 base unmatched. The CDR3 reads CASSSDRGGYTF. The CDR3 DNA follows: TGTGCCAGCAGTTCGGACAGGGGTGGCTACACCTTC.

This rearrangement joins TRBV30 to TRBJ1-2; TRBD1 might be the D (5 bases). The V end lost 5 bases, the J end lost 4 bases, and 26 bases lay between the germline ends. The CDR3 is 17 amino acids. Germline-derived CDR1 and CDR2 are GTSNPN and SVGIG (reference sequence). The CDR3 sequence: CAWGQGGHLDLIYGYTF. The CDR3 DNA follows: TGTGCCTGGGGCCAAGGCGGACACCTAGACCTCATCTATGGCTACACCTTC.

V and J are TRBV5-4 and TRBJ1-3; perhaps TRBD1 as D (6 bases). The V end lost 5 bases, the J end lost 1 base, and 13 bases lay between the germline ends. The CDR3 extends over 15 amino acids. Germline V gene data show CDR1 as SGHNT and CDR2 as YYREEE (reference sequence). CDR3 protein: CASSSGDASGNTIYF. The DNA of the CDR3 is TGTGCCAGCAGTTCAGGGGACGCATCTGGAAACACCATATATTTT.

A single count supports this clone. This sequence joins TRBV7-9 and TRBJ2-2; 7 bases are a match to TRBD1. The germline V gene has CDR1 SEHNR and CDR2 FQNEAQ (reference sequence). The CDR3 has 13 residues. V lost 5 bases and J lost 9; bases outside the gene matches: 6. CDR3 sequence reads: CASSIDRAWELFF. As DNA, the CDR3 is TGTGCCAGCAGCATCGACAGGGCTTGGGAGCTGTTTTTT.

The V call is TRBV29-1, the J call TRBJ1-2, with D possibly being TRBD1 (5 bases). CDR1 is SQVTM, CDR2 ANQGSEA, per germline. The CDR3 contains 11 residues. V gave up 4 bases and J gave up 4 bases, with 7 bases separating them. For the CDR3, the DNA is TGCAGCGTTGGGACACCCTATGGCTACACCTTC. It specifies CSVGTPYGYTF.